This passage covers 8 T cell receptor beta chains from one sample sequenced in a study of T cell responses to AZD1222 COVID-19 vaccine. Profiling relied on immunoSEQ multiplex PCR, and the TCRdb table lists in-frame clones only, not all of them. The table lists over 130,000 clones, 85% to 90% of them singletons. The sequencing used peripheral blood, collected on day 0 of AZD1222 vaccination. Receptor source: an adult in good health.

The V and J genes are TRBV12-3 or TRBV12-4 and TRBJ1-1; unclear D gene. The V and J ends lost 1 base and 8 bases respectively, with 11 bases between them. This CDR3 has 13 amino acids. For the CDR3, the DNA is TGTGCCAGCAGTTTAGGCGGGGTCTTGGAAGCTTTCTTT. Its translation: CASSLGGVLEAFF.

This chain joins TRBV15 and TRBJ1-2, with D perhaps matching TRBD1 (5 bases). In germline, CDR1 is LNHNV, CDR2 YYDKDF (reference sequence). CDR3 length equals 15 residues. V was shortened by 3 bases and J by 0 bases, with 11 bases between the two germline ends. The CDR3 region is CATSSSQVTNYGYTF. CDR3 bases: TGTGCCACCAGCAGCTCACAGGTTACTAACTATGGCTACACCTTC.

The chain couples TRBV4-3 to TRBJ2-7; D tentatively fits TRBD1 or TRBD2 (5 bases each). The V gene lost 1 base and the J gene lost 1 base, with 14 bases spanning the gap. The germline gives CDR1 LGHNA, CDR2 YSLEER. This CDR3 is 16 amino acids long. CDR3 nucleotide sequence: TGCGCCAGCAGCCAAGGGACCGGGACGGGATCCTACGAGCAGTACTTC. It is translated as CASSQGTGTGSYEQYF.

The rearrangement joins TRBV6-5 to TRBJ2-7; D not resolved. Germline V gene lookup returns CDR1 MNHEY and CDR2 SVGAGI. Trimming pared 3 bases from V and 6 bases from J, leaving 18 bases between. This CDR3 is 15 amino acids long. CDR3 in amino acids: CASSYGSGARFEQYF. As DNA, the CDR3 is TGTGCCAGCAGTTATGGGTCGGGCGCCCGCTTCGAGCAGTACTTC.

This chain connects TRBV7-9 to TRBJ1-6; TRBD1 agrees at 8 bases. The V gene's germline CDR1 is SEHNR and CDR2 FQNEAQ (reference sequence). V lost 4 bases, J lost 10 bases, and 15 bases stayed unmatched. This CDR3 region has 17 residues. The CDR3 DNA sequence: TGTGCCAGCAGCTCTCATGAGAAGACAGGGGTAGGATCACCCCTCCACTTT. Its translation is CASSSHEKTGVGSPLHF.

The V call is TRBV6-2 or TRBV6-3, the J call TRBJ1-5; D call uncertain. The germline V gene encodes CDR1 MNHEY and CDR2 SVGEGT. V dropped 6 bases and J dropped 3 bases, with 18 bases sitting between them. The CDR3 loop spans 16 amino acids. CDR3 nucleotides: TGTGCCAGCAGCCAGACCGGGATCGGGTACAATCAGCCCCAGCATTTT. Translating gives CASSQTGIGYNQPQHF.

This clone came up a few times. The chain is built from TRBV5-1 and TRBJ1-1; 8 bases are shared with TRBD1. V trimming: 6 bases; J trimming: 0 bases; junction bases outside the gene matches: 4. Germline V gene sequence: CDR1 SGHRS, CDR2 YFSETQ. CDR3 length equals 14 residues. This CDR3 reads CASKNRGMNTEAFF. Written as DNA, the CDR3 is TGCGCCAGCAAAAACAGGGGGATGAACACTGAAGCTTTCTTT. Based on the CDR3 plus reference TRBV5-1 and TRBJ1-1, the full variable domain is KAGVTQTPRYLIKTRGQQVTLSCSPISGHRSVSWYQQTPGQGLQFLFEYFSETQRNKGNFPGRFSGRQFSNSRSEMNVSTLELGDSALYLCASKNRGMNTEAFFGQGTRLTVV.

This chain joins TRBV14 and TRBJ1-1, with D perhaps TRBD1 (5 bases). With 1 base removed from V and 6 bases from J, the gap between germline ends came to 9 bases. Germline V gene data show CDR1 as SGHDN and CDR2 as FVKESK. This CDR3 region has 13 residues. The CDR3 is CASSQVAGPEAFF. The CDR3 nucleotides read TGTGCCAGCAGCCAAGTCGCGGGACCTGAAGCTTTCTTT.